This passage covers 23 T cell receptor beta chains from one sample sequenced in a study of blood T cell repertoires in COVID-19 (dated by TCRdb to about 2020). Libraries came from the immunoSEQ multiplex PCR assay. TCRdb's version of the immuneACCESS table is confined to in-frame rearrangements and falls short of the full clone set. An unresolved V gene accounts for under half of the shortfall where checked; the remainder is of unknown origin. Counted in this sample were about 210,000 clones; about four fifths of them appeared once. 2.5% of the sample belongs to the ten largest clones. The sequenced sample consisted of peripheral blood. These receptor sequences come from a woman between 40 and 55 years old with active or convalescent COVID-19.

CDR3 sequence: CSGGLLAGGLNEQFF. The CDR3 DNA reads as TGCAGCGGGGGGCTACTAGCGGGAGGGCTCAATGAGCAGTTCTTC. J is TRBJ2-1 and V is TRBV29-1; 13 nucleotides agree with TRBD2. In germline, CDR1 is SQVTM, CDR2 ANQGSEA. This CDR3 contains 15 residues. The V gene end was trimmed by 7 bases and the J gene end by 6 bases; junction bases not matched to a gene: 9.

The chain couples TRBV7-9 to TRBJ1-3; D may be TRBD1 (5 bases). This CDR3 comprises 14 residues. The germline V gene encodes CDR1 SEHNR and CDR2 FQNEAQ (reference sequence). Trimming shortened V by 4 bases and J by 5 bases, and 12 bases separated the two germline ends. CDR3 residues: CASSWWQGRNTIYF. The CDR3 DNA follows: TGTGCCAGCAGCTGGTGGCAGGGTAGAAACACCATATATTTT.

The rearrangement uses TRBV30 and TRBJ1-2; TRBD1 might be the D (6 bases). CDR3 length: 12 residues. Germline CDR1 GTSNPN, CDR2 SVGIG (reference sequence). Trimming left V 3 bases short and J 8 bases short, with 13 bases between. CDR3 sequence (DNA): TGTGCCTGGAGCAGGGGAGCAGTGGGCTACACCTTC. Translating gives CAWSRGAVGYTF.

The V call is TRBV30, the J call TRBJ2-1; 8 nucleotides line up with TRBD1. Germline trimming cut 3 bases from V and 8 bases from J; bases unmatched to any gene: 15. The CDR3 is 16 amino acids. Germline V gene sequence: CDR1 GTSNPN, CDR2 SVGIG (reference sequence). The CDR3 DNA reads TGTGCCTGGAGACCCCTGGGGACAGGCACCGTAGATGAGCAGTTCTTC. It specifies CAWRPLGTGTVDEQFF. The full variable domain, completed using reference TRBV30 and TRBJ2-1, is SQTIHQWPATLVQPVGSPLSLECTVEGTSNPNLYWYRQAAGRGLQLLFYSVGIGQISSEVPQNLSASRPQDRQFILSSKKLLLSDSGFYLCAWRPLGTGTVDEQFFGPGTRLTVL.

The V and J genes are TRBV30 and TRBJ2-2; the match to TRBD1 covers 7 bases. V was pared by 5 bases and J by 1 base, with 4 bases of the junction left unmatched. CDR1 and CDR2 from the germline V gene are GTSNPN and SVGIG (reference sequence). The CDR3 spans 14 residues. The CDR3 sequence is CAWEQGMNTGELFF. CDR3 in DNA: TGTGCCTGGGAACAGGGGATGAACACCGGGGAGCTGTTTTTT.

The V and J genes are TRBV6-1 and TRBJ1-4; D may be TRBD1 (6 bases). The CDR3 is 15 residues long. Germline assignment: CDR1 MNHNS and CDR2 SASEGT. V was cut by 3 bases and J by 2 bases, with 10 bases left in between. The CDR3 region has the DNA TGTGCCAGCAGTGATCAGGGGTCGACTAATGAAAAACTGTTTTTT. This gives the protein CASSDQGSTNEKLFF.

Only one count was recorded for this clone. V and J are TRBV5-5 and TRBJ2-7, with TRBD2 identical over 8 bases. The trim removed 4 bases at V and 8 bases at J, leaving 20 bases unmatched. Germline loops: CDR1 SGHKS, CDR2 YYEKEE (reference sequence). The CDR3 length is 17 residues. The CDR3 is CASSGRGGTLVNAKQYF. Written as DNA, the CDR3 is TGTGCCAGCAGCGGCCGCGGGGGGACGCTGGTTAATGCGAAGCAGTACTTC.

The chain combines TRBV7-8 with TRBJ2-3, with 11 bases matching TRBD2. This CDR3 is 17 amino acids long. The J segment lost 4 bases and the V segment lost 1 base, leaving 7 bases of the junction unmatched. Germline values: CDR1 SGHVS, CDR2 FQNEAQ. The CDR3 loop reads CASSLELAGVAPDTQYF. The CDR3 nucleotides are TGTGCCAGCAGCTTAGAACTAGCGGGAGTAGCGCCAGATACGCAGTATTTT.

This chain joins TRBV7-3 and TRBJ1-1, with a possible D match to TRBD1 (5 bases). Trimming removed 1 base from V and 3 bases from J, with 12 bases in between. The CDR3 loop spans 15 amino acids. CDR1 is SGHTA, CDR2 FQGTGA, per germline. The CDR3 DNA reads TGTGCCAGCAGCTTAATGGTGGGGGGAGACACTGAAGCTTTCTTT. Translated, it gives CASSLMVGGDTEAFF.

CDR3 DNA sequence: TGTGCCAGTAGTATAGGGTCTGGGGAGACTGAGCAGTTCTTC. Translating it yields CASSIGSGETEQFF. V gene TRBV19 combines with J gene TRBJ2-1, with D possibly being TRBD2 (5 bases). V was pared by 1 base and J by 9 bases, with 13 bases between. Germline CDR1 is LNHDA and CDR2 is SQIVND (reference sequence). This CDR3 region has 14 residues.

The chain employs TRBV11-2 and TRBJ1-2; D perhaps matches TRBD1 (5 bases). In germline, CDR1 is SGHAT, CDR2 FQNNGV. V was pared by 1 base and J by 2 bases, with 8 bases between. The CDR3 extends over 14 amino acids. CDR3 sequence reads: CASSLGPGNYGYTF. CDR3 sequence (DNA): TGTGCCAGCAGCTTAGGTCCAGGGAACTATGGCTACACCTTC.

This chain uses TRBV3-1 (or the pseudogene TRBV3-2) with TRBJ2-2; D gene uncertain. The CDR3 has 13 amino acids. The V gene lost 1 base and the J gene lost 4 bases, with 4 bases spanning the gap. Germline assignment: CDR1 LGHDT and CDR2 YNNKEL (reference sequence). In DNA, the CDR3 is TGTGCCAGCAGCCAAGCGGTCACCGGGGAGCTGTTTTTT. This gives the protein CASSQAVTGELFF.

This clone was observed a handful of times. The rearrangement links TRBV19 to TRBJ1-1, with a tentative D call TRBD1 (6 bases). This CDR3 contains 12 residues. In germline, CDR1 is LNHDA, CDR2 SQIVND (reference sequence). The V end was cut by 7 bases, the J end by 7 bases, with 13 bases between. The CDR3, as DNA: TGTGCCAGTATCGGGGGGGGCAGTGAAGCTTTCTTT. Translation gives CASIGGGSEAFF.

CDR3 DNA: TGTGCCAGTAGGCGGACACTGGGCGATTCTAGCACAGATACGCAGTATTTT. This encodes CASRRTLGDSSTDTQYF. V and J are TRBV19 and TRBJ2-3; D possibly corresponds to TRBD1 (5 bases). The length of the CDR3 is 17 residues. Germline V CDR1 and CDR2: LNHDA, SQIVND (reference sequence). Trimming stripped 6 bases from V and 0 bases from J, with 19 bases between.

In this sample, this clone turned up a few times. At one end the junction does not follow the germline gene, possibly because of a read error. The chain joins TRBV3-1 (or the pseudogene TRBV3-2) to TRBJ2-2, with 8 bases lining up with TRBD2. CDR1 LGHDT and CDR2 YNNKEL come from the germline V gene (reference sequence). The CDR3 runs to 16 residues. CDR3 nucleotides: TGTGCCAGCAGCCAAGATGCTAGCGGGTCCGGCGGGGAGCTGCTTTTT. Amino acid sequence: CASSQDASGSGGELLF.

This chain connects TRBV7-2 to TRBJ2-7, with D possibly matching TRBD1 (5 bases). The CDR3 has 16 amino acids. Germline CDR1 and CDR2: SGHTA and FQGNSA. V was shortened by 5 bases and J by 2 bases, with 19 bases between the two germline ends. The CDR3 spells CASSLGLQAGPYEQYF. The CDR3 nucleotides are TGTGCCAGCAGCCTCGGATTACAGGCCGGACCCTACGAGCAGTACTTC.

V is TRBV5-1 and J is TRBJ2-2; 10 bases align to TRBD2. This CDR3 has 19 amino acids. The V gene's germline CDR1 is SGHRS and CDR2 YFSETQ. J gave up 0 bases and V 4 bases, and 12 bases lay outside the gene matches. The CDR3: CASSPRASGSLSNTGELFF. The DNA of the CDR3 is TGCGCCAGCAGCCCGAGGGCTAGCGGGAGTCTTTCGAACACCGGGGAGCTGTTTTTT.

This rearrangement joins TRBV7-2 to TRBJ1-1; no firm D call. V dropped 4 bases and J dropped 5 bases, with 11 bases sitting between them. Germline CDR1 SGHTA, CDR2 FQGNSA. The CDR3 contains 13 residues. The CDR3 region has the DNA TGTGCCAGCAGCTCTCGAGCCAGGACTGAAGCTTTCTTT. Protein product: CASSSRARTEAFF.

This clone was counted many times. J is TRBJ2-3 and V is TRBV25-1, with 13 bases aligning to TRBD2. CDR3 size: 17 residues. Per germline, CDR1 MGHDK and CDR2 SYGVNS. Trimming removed 3 bases from V and 0 bases from J; junction bases left unmatched: 3. The DNA for the CDR3 is TGTGCCAGCAGTGACGGGACTAGCGGGACTAGCACAGATACGCAGTATTTT. Translating it yields CASSDGTSGTSTDTQYF.

V is TRBV14 and J is TRBJ1-5, with 7 bases that match TRBD1. With V trimmed by 4 bases and J by 2 bases, 2 bases remained unmatched. Germline V gene data show CDR1 as SGHDN and CDR2 as FVKESK. The CDR3 sequence is 14 residues long. As DNA, the CDR3 is TGTGCCAGCAGCCGACAGGGTGGCAATCAGCCCCAGCATTTT. Protein: CASSRQGGNQPQHF.

The chain employs TRBV5-6 and TRBJ2-7; 7 bases fit TRBD1. Germline CDR1 SGHDT, CDR2 YYEEEE. The ends lost 2 bases at V and 0 bases at J; junction bases unmatched: 5. The CDR3 is 15 amino acids. CDR3 sequence (DNA): TGTGCCAGCAGCTTAGGACAGGTAATCTCCTACGAGCAGTACTTC. Translating gives CASSLGQVISYEQYF.

This clone was picked up a small number of times. The chain joins TRBV11-3 to TRBJ1-2, with TRBD1 identical over 8 bases. Unmatched junction bases numbered 15, after V lost 7 bases and J lost 5 bases. Germline values: CDR1 SGHNT, CDR2 YENEEA. The CDR3 is made up of 16 amino acids. The CDR3 loop reads CASTTNKGTGSYGYTF. CDR3 nucleotide sequence: TGTGCCAGCACCACCAATAAGGGGACAGGATCTTATGGCTACACCTTC.

This sequence joins TRBV28 and TRBJ2-3; TRBD2 agrees at 7 bases. J lost 3 bases, V lost 7 bases, and 13 bases had no gene match. The CDR3 runs 16 residues. The V gene's germline CDR1 is MDHEN and CDR2 SYDVKM. The CDR3 is CASNPSTSLGTDTQYF. CDR3 bases: TGTGCCAGCAACCCATCGACTAGCCTCGGGACAGATACGCAGTATTTT.